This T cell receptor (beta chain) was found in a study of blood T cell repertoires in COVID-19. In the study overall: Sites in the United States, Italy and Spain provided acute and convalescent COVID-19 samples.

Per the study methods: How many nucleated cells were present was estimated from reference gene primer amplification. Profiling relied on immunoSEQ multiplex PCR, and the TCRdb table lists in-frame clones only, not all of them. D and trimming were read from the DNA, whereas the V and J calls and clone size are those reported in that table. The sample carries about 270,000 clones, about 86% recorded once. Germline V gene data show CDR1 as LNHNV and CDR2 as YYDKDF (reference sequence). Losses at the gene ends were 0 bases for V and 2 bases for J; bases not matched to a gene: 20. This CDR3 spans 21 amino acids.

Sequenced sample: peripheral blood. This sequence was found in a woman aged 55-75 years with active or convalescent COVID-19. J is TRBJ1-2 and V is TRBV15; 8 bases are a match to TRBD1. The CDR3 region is CATSRDRWGETGEEANYGYTF. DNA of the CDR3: TGTGCCACCAGCAGAGATAGGTGGGGGGAGACAGGGGAGGAAGCGAACTATGGCTACACCTTC.